The present entry profiles one TCR beta chain with its context. Antigen specificity is unknown. The table came from immunoSEQ multiplex PCR; TCRdb's copy has only in-frame clones and leaves some out. Of 35,000 or so clones listed, more than 65% are singletons. This entry belongs to a study of CD4 T cells in relation to SARS-CoV-2 and coronaviruses. CDR3 size: 14 residues. With 2 bases removed from V and 4 bases from J, the gap between germline ends came to 11 bases. CDR1 and CDR2 (germline): SGHTA, FQGTGA. The sequenced material came from memory CD4+ T cells from PBMCs, cultured in vitro. The V and J genes are TRBV7-3 and TRBJ2-5; maybe TRBD2 (5 bases). This clonotype originated in an adult with COVID-19. For the CDR3, the DNA is TGTGCCAGCAGCTTACGTGCCCGGGGAGAGACCCAGTACTTC. It encodes CASSLRARGETQYF.